This entry lists 8 T cell receptor beta chains sequenced from one sample in a study of blood T cell repertoires in COVID-19. The repertoire was sequenced with immunoSEQ multiplex PCR; TCRdb's copy has only in-frame clones and lacks some. The sample has 400,000 or so clones, 87% seen once; the top ten hold about 2.1%. Sequenced material: PBMCs or T cells enriched from blood (not recorded which). The source is a man in his forties in a cohort exposed to, infected with or recovered from COVID-19 (not recorded which).

The V gene is TRBV19, the J gene TRBJ2-1, with 10 bases matching TRBD2. The CDR3 is 17 amino acids. The V and J ends lost 2 bases and 1 base, in that order; junction bases with no gene match: 5. Germline V CDR1 and CDR2: LNHDA, SQIVND (reference sequence). Written as DNA, the CDR3 is TGTGCCAGTAGTATACTTAGGACTAGCGGATCCTACAATGAGCAGTTCTTC. Its protein is CASSILRTSGSYNEQFF.

This clone was picked up a small number of times. The chain combines TRBV21-1 with TRBJ2-7; TRBD2 reflects the table's D call only, with no check against the DNA. TRBV21-1 is classified as a pseudogene. The CDR3 extends over 16 amino acids. This CDR3 reads CASSPHRGPVSYEQYF. The CDR3, as DNA: TGTGCCAGCAGTCCCCACCGGGGTCCCGTCAGCTACGAGCAGTACTTC.

This clone has only one observation. V and J are TRBV7-2 and TRBJ2-5, with 8 bases that match TRBD2. CDR3 length: 18 residues. Germline CDR1 and CDR2: SGHTA and FQGNSA. V lost 5 bases to trimming and J lost 1 base; unmatched junction nucleotides: 15. For the CDR3, the DNA is TGTGCCAGCAGCGAGAGACTGGCGGGAGGAGGGGGCCAAGAGACCCAGTACTTC. Translation gives CASSERLAGGGGQETQYF.

V gene TRBV7-2 combines with J gene TRBJ1-2; 10 positions agree with TRBD1. The CDR3 covers 16 residues. The J segment lost 8 bases and the V segment lost 5 bases, leaving 14 bases of the junction unmatched. Germline CDR1 and CDR2: SGHTA and FQGNSA. In nucleotides, the CDR3 is TGTGCCAGCAGCAGAGGCGGAAGCGGACAGGGGGGAGGCTACACCTTC. It translates to CASSRGGSGQGGGYTF.

The V and J genes are TRBV11-2 and TRBJ2-7; TRBD2 matches 12 bases. Germline loops: CDR1 SGHAT, CDR2 FQNNGV. V lost 5 bases and J lost 8; bases outside the gene matches: 10. This CDR3 is 15 amino acids long. In DNA form, the CDR3 reads TGTGCCAGCAGCGCGACTAGCGGGAGTGTTCATAAGCAGTACTTC. Its protein is CASSATSGSVHKQYF.

The chain recombines TRBV19 with TRBJ2-1; TRBD2 agrees at 11 bases. CDR1 LNHDA and CDR2 SQIVND come from the germline V gene (reference sequence). V was pared by 6 bases and J by 6 bases, with 7 bases of the junction left unmatched. The CDR3 totals 15 residues. The CDR3 DNA sequence: TGTGCCAGTAGAGAGACTAGCGGGACTGGCAATGAGCAGTTCTTC. Its protein product is CASRETSGTGNEQFF.

The chain recombines TRBV20-1 with TRBJ2-2, with D possibly TRBD1 on 6 matching bases. CDR1 and CDR2 from the germline V gene are DFQATT and SNEGSKA (reference sequence). The length of the CDR3 is 11 residues. Trimming took off 5 bases at V and 7 bases at J, with 8 bases between the two ends. The CDR3 region has the DNA TGCAGTGCTGGGACATACGGGGAGCTGTTTTTT. Its protein is CSAGTYGELFF.

This chain links TRBV3-1 (or the pseudogene TRBV3-2) with TRBJ1-6, with D unclear. V was pared by 1 base and J by 4 bases, with 8 bases between. CDR3 length: 15 residues. Germline CDR1 reads LGHDT; CDR2 reads YNNKEL (reference sequence). CDR3 nucleotide sequence: TGTGCCAGCAGCCAAGGGGCAGGTTATAATTCACCCCTCCACTTT. It encodes CASSQGAGYNSPLHF.